The 31 T cell receptor beta chains presented below share a single source sample, sequenced in a study of cytomegalovirus exposure and HLA in healthy donors. The PCR employed 60 Vbeta primers together with 13 Jbeta primers. Repertoires were generated with immunoSEQ multiplex PCR, while TCRdb's copy carries only in-frame clones and drops some. Here the sample spans fewer than 130,000 clones, 79% being singletons. Sequencing used PBMCs. All receptors come from a middle-aged woman in good health and CMV-seronegative.

The V and J genes are TRBV5-1 and TRBJ2-7, with 7 bases aligning to TRBD1. Germline V gives CDR1 SGHRS, CDR2 YFSETQ. CDR3 length: 14 amino acids. J lost 6 bases, V lost 4 bases, and 10 bases had no gene match. CDR3 sequence: CASSPYDRAAEQYF. The CDR3 DNA is TGCGCCAGCAGCCCGTACGACAGGGCGGCCGAGCAGTACTTC.

This clone was seen a few times. The chain carries TRBV6-6 and TRBJ1-2; 11 bases fit TRBD1. Germline assignment: CDR1 MNHNY and CDR2 SVGAGI (reference sequence). The CDR3 has 15 residues. The V gene end was trimmed by 0 bases and the J gene end by 7 bases; junction bases not matched to a gene: 4. The CDR3 nucleotides read TGTGCCAGCAGTTACTCGGACAGGGGGCCTGGTGGCTACACCTTC. The encoded protein is CASSYSDRGPGGYTF.

V is TRBV28 and J is TRBJ2-6; the D gene is possibly TRBD2 (6 bases). CDR1 is MDHEN, CDR2 SYDVKM, per germline. CDR3 length: 18 residues. Between the trimmed V and J ends, which lost 4 bases and 1 base, there was a span of 17 bases. CDR3 region: CASSSLRGGGSGANVLTF. CDR3 sequence (DNA): TGTGCCAGCAGTTCACTGCGGGGAGGAGGATCTGGGGCCAACGTCCTGACTTTC. The complete variable domain, with remaining parts taken from reference TRBV28 and TRBJ2-6, reads DVKVTQSSRYLVKRTGEKVFLECVQDMDHENMFWYRQDPGLGLRLIYFSYDVKMKEKGDIPEGYSVSREKKERFSLILESASTNQTSMYLCASSSLRGGGSGANVLTFGAGSRLTVL.

This clone is medium-sized (0.01 to 0.1%). The chain employs TRBV27 and TRBJ1-5; perhaps TRBD1 as D (5 bases). V was pared by 6 bases and J by 6 bases, with 15 bases between. In germline, CDR1 is MNHEY, CDR2 SMNVEV (reference sequence). This CDR3 comprises 14 residues. The CDR3 DNA is TGTGCCAGCAGCGAAACAGGACGTTCTCAGCCCCAGCATTTT. This sequence encodes CASSETGRSQPQHF.

Regarding this clone: Mismatch with germline at one junction end may stem from a read error. Other DNA sequences in this specimen translate into the identical CDR3. The rearrangement links TRBV7-2 to TRBJ2-7; D possibly corresponds to TRBD2 (5 bases). Per the germline V gene, CDR1 is SGHTA and CDR2 is FQGNSA. There are 14 residues in the CDR3. CDR3 sequence reads: CASSLRTFNYEQYF. The CDR3 bases are TGTGCCAGCAGCTTACGGACTTTCAACTACGAGCAGTACTTT.

The V and J genes are TRBV7-2 and TRBJ2-5, with 9 bases identical to TRBD2. The trim removed 5 bases at V and 1 base at J, leaving 8 bases unmatched. This CDR3 contains 16 residues. Germline V gene data show CDR1 as SGHTA and CDR2 as FQGNSA. The CDR3 DNA is TGTGCCAGCAGCCACCAGACTAGCGGTCCCCAAGAGACCCAGTACTTC. It translates to CASSHQTSGPQETQYF.

The rearrangement links TRBV25-1 to TRBJ1-1, with a possible D match to TRBD1 (6 bases). The CDR3 covers 16 residues. The V gene lost 3 bases and the J gene lost 0 bases, with 14 bases spanning the gap. The germline V gene has CDR1 MGHDK and CDR2 SYGVNS. CDR3 coding DNA: TGTGCCAGCAGTGAGGGACATACGGGGATGAACACTGAAGCTTTCTTT. Its protein product is CASSEGHTGMNTEAFF.

The genes are TRBV25-1 and TRBJ1-2, with 10 bases matching TRBD1. Per the germline V gene, CDR1 is MGHDK and CDR2 is SYGVNS. The CDR3 is 15 residues long. With 5 bases clipped from V and 4 bases from J, the junction kept 7 bases outside the gene matches. The CDR3 protein is CASSSGTGVAYGYTF. DNA for the CDR3: TGTGCCAGCAGTTCTGGGACAGGGGTGGCCTATGGCTACACCTTC.

This clone was recorded a few times. The genes are TRBV6-1 and TRBJ2-3; possible D gene TRBD2, 5 bases. In germline, CDR1 is MNHNS, CDR2 SASEGT. The CDR3 has 16 residues. V was clipped by 2 bases and J by 2 bases, with 14 bases between them. The CDR3 nucleotides read TGTGCCAGCAGTGAATTGAGGACTTACTCCACAGATACGCAGTATTTT. Amino acids: CASSELRTYSTDTQYF.

The table lists this clone with a few counts. The chain is built from TRBV6-4 and TRBJ2-3; perhaps TRBD1 as D (5 bases). V lost 3 bases, J lost 11 bases, and 12 bases lay in between. The CDR3 is made up of 12 amino acids. The germline gives CDR1 MRHNA, CDR2 SNTAGT. The CDR3 DNA is TGTGCCAGCAGTGAAGGGGCAACTGAGCAGTATTTT. Its translation: CASSEGATEQYF.

The chain carries TRBV4-3 and TRBJ1-4, with unresolved D. The germline gives CDR1 LGHNA, CDR2 YSLEER. The CDR3 extends over 14 amino acids. The V and J ends lost 1 base and 10 bases respectively, with 13 bases between them. The CDR3 bases are TGCGCCAGCAGCCAAGCTCTACTCGCCGGAAAACTGTTTTTT. It translates to CASSQALLAGKLFF.

The rearrangement links TRBV7-9 to TRBJ2-4; 10 bases match TRBD2. V dropped 4 bases and J dropped 3; count of bases not matched to a gene: 3. Germline V CDR1 and CDR2: SEHNR, FQNEAQ (reference sequence). This CDR3 has 15 residues. For the CDR3, the DNA is TGTGCCAGCAGCTCGATAGCGGGAGGCAAAAACATTCAGTACTTC. This codes for CASSSIAGGKNIQYF.

The CDR3 is CASNLETASNEKLFF. In DNA form, the CDR3 reads TGTGCCAGCAATCTCGAGACAGCGAGTAATGAAAAACTGTTTTTT. The chain employs TRBV2 and TRBJ1-4; D is perhaps TRBD1 (5 bases). Germline V CDR1 and CDR2: SNHLY, FYNNEI. The CDR3 is 15 amino acids. The ends were cut back, 7 bases at V and 4 bases at J, with 16 bases in the middle.

The rearrangement uses TRBV5-1 and TRBJ2-3, with D perhaps TRBD2 (5 bases). V was trimmed by 2 bases and J by 2 bases, leaving 18 bases between them. The CDR3 runs to 17 residues. Germline V lookup: CDR1 SGHRS, CDR2 YFSETQ. The CDR3 loop reads CASSLLPRTRVTDTQYF. The CDR3, as DNA: TGCGCCAGCAGCTTACTCCCCCGGACTCGGGTCACAGATACGCAGTATTTT.

This clone was counted once. This chain joins TRBV5-6 and TRBJ1-1, with D possibly being TRBD1 (6 bases). Per the germline V gene, CDR1 is SGHDT and CDR2 is YYEEEE. CDR3 length: 13 amino acids. The ends were cut back, 7 bases at V and 4 bases at J, with 14 bases in the middle. The CDR3 DNA follows: TGTGCCAGCGTGGTACAGGGAAGCACTGAAGCTTTCTTT. It translates to CASVVQGSTEAFF.

The gene calls are TRBV5-6 and TRBJ1-2, with a tentative D call TRBD1 (5 bases). The CDR3 is 14 residues long. From germline, CDR1 is SGHDT and CDR2 YYEEEE. V gave up 7 bases and J gave up 4 bases, with 17 bases separating them. Here the CDR3 reads CASHFVDISYGYTF. The CDR3 region has the DNA TGTGCCAGCCATTTTGTGGACATCAGCTATGGCTACACCTTC.

This chain links TRBV7-2 with TRBJ2-1; 11 bases line up with TRBD2. Germline CDR1 is SGHTA and CDR2 is FQGNSA. With V trimmed by 2 bases and J by 9 bases, 6 bases remained unmatched. This CDR3 comprises 15 residues. The CDR3 nucleotides read TGTGCCAGCAGCTTAAGTAGCGGGGGGGTGGGTGAGCAGTTCTTC. Translation gives CASSLSSGGVGEQFF. Variable domain in full (rest from reference TRBV7-2 and TRBJ2-1): GAGVSQSPSNKVTEKGKDVELRCDPISGHTALYWYRQSLGQGLEFLIYFQGNSAPDKSGLPSDRFSAERTGGSVSTLTIQRTQQEDSAVYLCASSLSSGGVGEQFFGPGTRLTVL.

The chain carries TRBV9 and TRBJ2-5, with 9 bases matching TRBD2. The CDR3 is made up of 15 amino acids. Trimming cost V 2 bases and J 2 bases; bases outside gene matches: 4. Germline loops: CDR1 SGDLS, CDR2 YYNGEE. CDR3 in DNA: TGTGCCAGCAGCGTTAGCGGGGGTGGGCAAGAGACCCAGTACTTC. Translation: CASSVSGGGQETQYF.

The CDR3 region is CASSSRTGRGTGELFF. CDR3 nucleotides: TGTGCCAGCAGCTCACGGACAGGGAGGGGGACCGGGGAGCTGTTTTTT. The rearrangement links TRBV7-2 to TRBJ2-2; tentative D call: TRBD1 (8 bases). Between the trimmed V and J ends, which lost 4 bases and 5 bases, there was a span of 17 bases. The length of the CDR3 is 16 residues. The germline gives CDR1 SGHTA, CDR2 FQGNSA.

The V and J genes are TRBV4-1 and TRBJ2-7; 7 nucleotides match TRBD1. From germline, CDR1 is MGHRA and CDR2 YSYEKL. V lost 0 bases to trimming and J lost 5 bases; unmatched junction nucleotides: 7. CDR3 length equals 15 residues. In DNA form, the CDR3 reads TGCGCCAGCAGCCAAGAAAAGGGGGCGATCAACGAGCAGTACTTC. Translated: CASSQEKGAINEQYF.

The chain couples TRBV19 to TRBJ2-1; TRBD2 matches at 8 bases. The ends lost 6 bases at V and 1 base at J; junction bases unmatched: 2. Germline V gene sequence: CDR1 LNHDA, CDR2 SQIVND (reference sequence). The CDR3 consists of 14 residues. The CDR3 sequence: CASRSGGSYNEQFF. The CDR3 nucleotides are TGTGCCAGTAGGAGCGGGGGATCCTACAATGAGCAGTTCTTC.

CDR3 amino acids: CAWSPTTGFGGYTF. The CDR3 DNA reads as TGTGCCTGGAGTCCAACCACAGGGTTCGGTGGCTACACCTTC. The chain combines TRBV30 with TRBJ1-2; possibly TRBD1 for D (6 bases). The germline V and J ends were trimmed by 2 bases and 7 bases, with 17 bases remaining between them. The length of the CDR3 is 14 residues. CDR1 is GTSNPN and CDR2 is SVGIG in the germline V gene (reference sequence).

The chain has TRBV6-5 and TRBJ1-1; possibly TRBD1 for D (6 bases). V was pared by 7 bases and J by 0 bases, with 15 bases between. Germline CDR1 and CDR2: MNHEY and SVGAGI. The CDR3 is 15 amino acids. The DNA of the CDR3 is TGTGCCAGCAACCATGCGGACAGCTTGAACACTGAAGCTTTCTTT. Translating it yields CASNHADSLNTEAFF.

V is TRBV29-1 and J is TRBJ2-7, with a weak D call TRBD2 (6 bases). Between the trimmed V and J ends, which lost 6 bases and 2 bases, there was a span of 17 bases. Germline lookup yields CDR1 SQVTM and CDR2 ANQGSEA. CDR3 size: 14 residues. CDR3 coding DNA: TGCAGCGTGGGCAGCGGCGGGACGACCTACGAGCAGTACTTC. It is translated as CSVGSGGTTYEQYF.

The gene calls are TRBV7-2 and TRBJ1-3; 7 bases are shared with TRBD1. Germline values: CDR1 SGHTA, CDR2 FQGNSA. This CDR3 spans 15 amino acids. The trim removed 7 bases at V and 4 bases at J, leaving 10 bases unmatched. DNA of the CDR3: TGTGCCAGCACCCCTCTAGGGGGCGGCGGAAACACCATATATTTT. It translates to CASTPLGGGGNTIYF.

The table lists this clone with a few counts. The CDR3 nucleotides read TGTGCCAGCAGTTTTAGCCCGGACAACCGCCAAGAGACCCAGTACTTC. This gives the protein CASSFSPDNRQETQYF. This chain uses TRBV28 with TRBJ2-5, with a tentative D call TRBD1 (5 bases). V lost 3 bases and J lost 1, with 15 bases in between. Per the germline V gene, CDR1 is MDHEN and CDR2 is SYDVKM. The CDR3 has 16 amino acids.

The gene calls are TRBV7-2 and TRBJ2-4; D may be TRBD1 (6 bases). CDR1 SGHTA and CDR2 FQGNSA come from the germline V gene. The CDR3 loop spans 14 amino acids. Trimming left V 1 base short and J 9 bases short, with 13 bases between. CDR3 protein: CASSLGQGLGIQYF. In DNA form, the CDR3 reads TGTGCCAGCAGCTTAGGTCAGGGGTTGGGCATTCAGTACTTC.

The rearrangement joins TRBV6-5 to TRBJ2-1; a possible D gene is TRBD1 (6 bases). The CDR3 sequence is 12 residues long. V was pared by 11 bases and J by 8 bases, with 16 bases between. Looked up from germline, CDR1 is MNHEY and CDR2 is SVGAGI. CDR3 sequence reads: CAAAGTNDEQFF. Here the CDR3 DNA reads TGTGCCGCGGCCGGGACAAACGATGAGCAGTTCTTC.

The chain employs TRBV28 and TRBJ1-5; 8 bases match TRBD1. The CDR3 is 14 residues long. The J segment lost 5 bases and the V segment lost 6 bases, leaving 6 bases of the junction unmatched. CDR1 MDHEN and CDR2 SYDVKM come from the germline V gene. CDR3 amino acids: CASSPDRVDQPQHF. As DNA, the CDR3 is TGTGCCAGCAGCCCGGACAGGGTGGATCAGCCCCAGCATTTT.

The chain links TRBV18 to TRBJ2-5, with D maybe TRBD2 (5 bases). Per the germline V gene, CDR1 is KGHSH and CDR2 is LQKENI. The V and J ends lost 6 bases and 5 bases respectively, with 13 bases between them. The CDR3 sequence is 13 residues long. Written as DNA, the CDR3 is TGTGCCAGCTCCCGGGTCGGCGGGGAGACCCAGTACTTC. Protein product: CASSRVGGETQYF.

The gene calls are TRBV7-9 and TRBJ2-7; no clear D gene. V gave up 6 bases and J gave up 2 bases, with 8 bases separating them. The germline V gene encodes CDR1 SEHNR and CDR2 FQNEAQ (reference sequence). The CDR3 consists of 12 residues. CDR3 sequence (DNA): TGTGCCAGCAGACCAGGCACCTACGAGCAGTACTTC. Amino acids: CASRPGTYEQYF.